Listed here are 24 T cell receptor beta chains from one sample, sequenced in a study of PD-1 blockade in classical Hodgkin lymphoma. All the patients suffered relapse after autologous stem cell transplantation, and brentuximab vedotin exposure differed. Profiled with immunoSEQ multiplex PCR; TCRdb holds only in-frame clones, not every one. Counted here are about 97,000 clones, roughly 90% occurring once; the ten biggest clones make up about 6.4%. The source was peripheral blood mononuclear cells (PBMCs), collected before the second cycle of nivolumab. These receptors were obtained from a human donor with classical Hodgkin lymphoma.

This chain uses TRBV11-1 with TRBJ2-1, with D perhaps TRBD2 (6 bases). Trimming took 4 bases from V and 12 from J, leaving 16 bases between them. Germline lookup yields CDR1 SGHAT and CDR2 FQDESV (reference sequence). The CDR3 has 13 residues. CDR3 residues: CASSSTTSSWQFF. As DNA, the CDR3 is TGTGCCAGCAGCTCAACGACTAGTTCGTGGCAGTTCTTC.

This clone has just a few counts. This chain connects TRBV19 to TRBJ1-1; D is unclear. V was shortened by 3 bases and J by 4 bases, with 15 bases between the two germline ends. Germline V gene sequence: CDR1 LNHDA, CDR2 SQIVND (reference sequence). The CDR3 has 15 amino acids. The CDR3 protein is CASSISGLGVTEAFF. CDR3 coding DNA: TGTGCCAGTAGTATTTCGGGTCTGGGAGTCACTGAAGCTTTCTTT.

CDR3 sequence: CASSPTPNRASNEKLFF. CDR3 nucleotides: TGTGCCAGCTCACCTACCCCAAACAGGGCTAGTAATGAAAAACTGTTTTTT. The J gene is TRBJ1-4, the V gene TRBV18; a weak D match, TRBD1 (6 bases). The CDR3 consists of 17 residues. V was cut by 3 bases and J by 4 bases, with 18 bases left in between. Germline CDR1 reads KGHSH; CDR2 reads LQKENI.

The DNA for the CDR3 is TGTGCCTGGAGTGTCGGGGAATATGGCTACACCTTC. It encodes CAWSVGEYGYTF. J is TRBJ1-2 and V is TRBV30; unclear D gene. Trimming cost V 0 bases and J 5 bases, with 7 bases left between them. The CDR3 totals 12 residues. The germline CDR1 and CDR2 sequences are GTSNPN and SVGIG (reference sequence).

The gene calls are TRBV6-5 and TRBJ2-7; D ambiguous. CDR1 is MNHEY and CDR2 is SVGAGI in the germline V gene. V dropped 2 bases and J dropped 1 base, with 9 bases sitting between them. This CDR3 contains 14 residues. DNA of the CDR3: TGTGCCAGCAGTTACACGTGGAGATCCTACGAGCAGTACTTC. Amino acid sequence: CASSYTWRSYEQYF.

Here the CDR3 reads CASSKRAWGNEQFF. CDR3 DNA sequence: TGTGCCAGCAGCAAGCGGGCCTGGGGCAATGAGCAGTTCTTC. V and J are TRBV21-1 and TRBJ2-1; TRBD2 is taken as the D call from the table, unchecked against the DNA. TRBV21-1 is designated a pseudogene. The CDR3 loop spans 14 amino acids.

This clone was picked up one time. The rearrangement uses TRBV21-1 and TRBJ2-7; the table gives TRBD1 as D, unverified against the DNA. TRBV21-1 is shown as a pseudogene. The CDR3 covers 17 residues. The CDR3 nucleotides read TGTGCCAGCAGCAAGGAGGGACAGGGAGTTTCCTTCTACGAGCAGTACTTC. This sequence encodes CASSKEGQGVSFYEQYF.

For this clone: A junction end diverges from the germline sequence, so it may reflect a read error. The V gene is TRBV7-2, the J gene TRBJ1-2; D is uncertain. CDR3 length: 12 residues. Germline V gene lookup returns CDR1 SGHTA and CDR2 FQGNSA. The CDR3 DNA sequence: TGTGCCAGCAGCTCTCTTTCTGAGGTGGAGATATTC. This encodes CASSSLSEVEIF. Using reference TRBV7-2 and TRBJ1-2 for the parts outside the CDR3, the full variable domain is GAGVSQSPSNKVTEKGKDVELRCDPISGHTALYWYRQSLGQGLEFLIYFQGNSAPDKSGLPSDRFSAERTGGSVSTLTIQRTQQEDSAVYLCASSSLSEVEIFGSGTRLTVV.

The CDR3 bases are TGTGCCAGCAGTCCGCAGGGGGCCAGCACTGAAGCTTTCTTT. This codes for CASSPQGASTEAFF. The V and J genes are TRBV6-5 and TRBJ1-1; 8 nucleotides agree with TRBD1. The CDR3 totals 14 residues. In germline, CDR1 is MNHEY, CDR2 SVGAGI. V lost 5 bases and J lost 4; bases outside the gene matches: 6.

V is TRBV27 and J is TRBJ1-5; D is unresolved. From germline, CDR1 is MNHEY and CDR2 SMNVEV (reference sequence). Trimming took off 2 bases at V and 7 bases at J, with 12 bases between the two ends. The CDR3 covers 14 residues. The CDR3 is CASSLASSGQPQHF. CDR3 nucleotides: TGTGCCAGCAGTTTAGCCTCTAGCGGGCAGCCCCAGCATTTT.

The chain links TRBV4-1 to TRBJ2-1, with 8 bases identical to TRBD2. V was pared by 4 bases and J by 4 bases, with 3 bases of the junction left unmatched. The CDR3 has 14 amino acids. The germline V gene encodes CDR1 MGHRA and CDR2 YSYEKL. The CDR3 nucleotides are TGCGCCAGCAGCCGGCGGGGGGCTTACAATGAGCAGTTCTTC. Amino acids: CASSRRGAYNEQFF.

The CDR3 is CASSPLAGGHGEQFF. DNA of the CDR3: TGTGCCAGCAGTCCTTTGGCGGGGGGGCATGGTGAGCAGTTCTTC. This sequence joins TRBV11-3 and TRBJ2-1, with 9 bases aligning to TRBD2. The CDR3 totals 15 residues. V gave up 6 bases and J gave up 9 bases; unmatched junction bases: 12. Germline V lookup: CDR1 SGHNT, CDR2 YENEEA.

V gene TRBV30 combines with J gene TRBJ2-2; weak D call: TRBD2 (6 bases). Trimming stripped 3 bases from V and 5 bases from J, with 10 bases between. This CDR3 has 13 residues. The germline V gene has CDR1 GTSNPN and CDR2 SVGIG (reference sequence). The CDR3 loop is CAWRGSGTGELFF. CDR3 sequence (DNA): TGTGCCTGGAGGGGTAGCGGAACCGGGGAGCTGTTTTTT.

This clone was seen just once. The chain is built from TRBV5-1 and TRBJ1-5; D perhaps matches TRBD1 (5 bases). The CDR3 runs 15 residues. Germline V gene lookup returns CDR1 SGHRS and CDR2 YFSETQ. Trimming left V 0 bases short and J 3 bases short, with 10 bases between. CDR3 nucleotide sequence: TGCGCCAGCAGCTTGGACGGGGACTTCAATCAGCCCCAGCATTTT. Translation gives CASSLDGDFNQPQHF. The whole variable domain, filled in from reference TRBV5-1 and TRBJ1-5, reads KAGVTQTPRYLIKTRGQQVTLSCSPISGHRSVSWYQQTPGQGLQFLFEYFSETQRNKGNFPGRFSGRQFSNSRSEMNVSTLELGDSALYLCASSLDGDFNQPQHFGDGTRLSIL.

In its sample, this clone was seen a few times. The chain links TRBV30 to TRBJ1-2, with D possibly matching TRBD1 (5 bases). Trimming shortened V by 1 base and J by 2 bases, and 5 bases separated the two germline ends. This CDR3 region has 12 residues. Germline values: CDR1 GTSNPN, CDR2 SVGIG (reference sequence). DNA for the CDR3: TGTGCCTGGAGTGAGGGGAACTATGGCTACACCTTC. This translates into CAWSEGNYGYTF.

J is TRBJ1-3 and V is TRBV5-6; D not resolved. This CDR3 is built from 16 residues. Germline V CDR1 and CDR2: SGHDT, YYEEEE. The V end lost 2 bases, the J end lost 2 bases, and 14 bases lay between the germline ends. The CDR3 nucleotides read TGTGCCAGCAGCTTAGGGTTAGTAATTCCTGGAAACACCATATATTTT. It codes for CASSLGLVIPGNTIYF.

As DNA, the CDR3 is TGTGCCAGCAGGACAGGGGCCGTATCCTACGAGCAGTACTTC. This sequence encodes CASRTGAVSYEQYF. V gene TRBV6-1 combines with J gene TRBJ2-7; 8 bases fit TRBD1. The length of the CDR3 is 14 residues. V dropped 6 bases and J dropped 1; count of bases not matched to a gene: 5. Germline-derived CDR1 and CDR2 are MNHNS and SASEGT.

This clone was seen a few times. The gene calls are TRBV15 and TRBJ2-1, with unresolved D. Germline-derived CDR1 and CDR2 are LNHNV and YYDKDF (reference sequence). Trimming took 3 bases from V and 7 from J, leaving 10 bases between them. The CDR3 has 13 residues. Here the CDR3 DNA reads TGTGCCACCAGCAGCCCTAGTGAGAATGAGCAGTTCTTC. Protein product: CATSSPSENEQFF.

This sequence joins TRBV10-3 and TRBJ1-2; a possible D gene is TRBD1 (6 bases). In germline, CDR1 is ENHRY, CDR2 SYGVKD. The CDR3 sequence is 15 residues long. Trimming stripped 6 bases from V and 1 base from J, with 15 bases between. This chain's CDR3 is CAISVRTEFNYGYTF. The CDR3 DNA sequence: TGTGCCATCAGCGTAAGGACAGAGTTTAACTATGGCTACACCTTC.

This chain connects TRBV5-1 to TRBJ1-4, with 11 bases fitting TRBD1. The CDR3 is 17 residues long. Trimming at V came to 4 bases and at J to 7 bases, leaving 12 bases not matched to a gene. Germline values: CDR1 SGHRS, CDR2 YFSETQ. The CDR3 DNA reads TGCGCCAGCAGCCTCCCGGACAGGGGGCGGGAGCGTGAAAAACTGTTTTTT. It translates to CASSLPDRGREREKLFF.

This chain uses TRBV6-5 with TRBJ1-5; TRBD1 matches at 7 bases. CDR1 and CDR2 (germline): MNHEY, SVGAGI. CDR3 length equals 15 residues. V shed 7 bases and J 0 bases; nucleotides not matched to a gene: 6. In DNA form, the CDR3 reads TGTGCCAGCAATCAGGGGGGGCTTAGCAATCAGCCCCAGCATTTT. Amino acids: CASNQGGLSNQPQHF.

V gene TRBV6-1 combines with J gene TRBJ2-5, with 10 positions matching TRBD1. Germline CDR1 and CDR2: MNHNS and SASEGT. CDR3 length equals 15 residues. The ends lost 6 bases at V and 5 bases at J; junction bases unmatched: 9. CDR3: CASSPRQGARETQYF. CDR3 in DNA: TGTGCCAGCAGCCCCCGACAGGGGGCGCGGGAGACCCAGTACTTC.

This clone was counted a single time. In the same sample, other DNA sequences code for this CDR3. The chain carries TRBV19 and TRBJ1-4; D possibly corresponds to TRBD1 (5 bases). This CDR3 contains 14 residues. Between the trimmed V and J ends, which lost 3 bases and 3 bases, there was a span of 8 bases. CDR1 LNHDA and CDR2 SQIVND come from the germline V gene (reference sequence). CDR3 residues: CASSIGAANEKLFF. Here the CDR3 DNA reads TGTGCCAGTAGTATCGGGGCTGCTAATGAAAAACTGTTTTTT. Looking up the rest from reference TRBV19 and TRBJ1-4 gives the full variable domain: DGGITQSPKYLFRKEGQNVTLSCEQNLNHDAMYWYRQDPGQGLRLIYYSQIVNDFQKGDIAEGYSVSREKKESFPLTVTSAQKNPTAFYLCASSIGAANEKLFFGSGTQLSVL.

The chain combines TRBV28 with TRBJ1-3; D ambiguous. V lost 7 bases to trimming and J lost 0 bases, with 10 bases between them. Germline V lookup: CDR1 MDHEN, CDR2 SYDVKM. CDR3 length: 14 residues. CDR3 sequence (DNA): TGTGCCAGCATCCAGCACAGCTCTGGAAACACCATATATTTT. Translating gives CASIQHSSGNTIYF.